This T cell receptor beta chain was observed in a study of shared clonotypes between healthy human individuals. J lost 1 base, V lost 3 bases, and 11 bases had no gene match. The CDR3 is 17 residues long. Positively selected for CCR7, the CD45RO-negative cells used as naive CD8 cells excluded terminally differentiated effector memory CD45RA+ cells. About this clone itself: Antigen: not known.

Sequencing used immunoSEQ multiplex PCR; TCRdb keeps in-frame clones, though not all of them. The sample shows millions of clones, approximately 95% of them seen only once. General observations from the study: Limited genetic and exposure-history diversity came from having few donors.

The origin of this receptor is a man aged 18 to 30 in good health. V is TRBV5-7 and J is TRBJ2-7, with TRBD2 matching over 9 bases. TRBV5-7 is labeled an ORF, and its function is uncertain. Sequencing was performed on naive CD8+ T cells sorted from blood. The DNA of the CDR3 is TGTGCCAGCAGCTGCCCCAAACTAGCGGGCGGTTCCTACGAGCAGTACTTC. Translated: CASSCPKLAGGSYEQYF.